One and the same sample provided the 31 T cell receptor beta chains below, sequenced in a study of blood T cell repertoires in COVID-19. Measured with immunoSEQ multiplex PCR; TCRdb has only the in-frame clones, and not every one. The table lists about 200,000 clones, 80% to 85% of them singletons. Source material: peripheral blood. These TCRs come from a man aged 40-49 years with acute or convalescent COVID-19.

A few counts support this clone. The chain is built from TRBV5-5 and TRBJ1-5; no clear D gene. CDR1 and CDR2 from the germline V gene are SGHKS and YYEKEE (reference sequence). The CDR3 extends over 15 amino acids. V was cut by 1 base and J by 9 bases, with 17 bases left in between. CDR3 DNA sequence: TGTGCCAGCAGCTTGCAGGACGGGGATAGGTCGCCCCAGCATTTT. This codes for CASSLQDGDRSPQHF.

The rearrangement joins TRBV5-1 to TRBJ1-3; the D is unclear. Germline loops: CDR1 SGHRS, CDR2 YFSETQ. Trimming took 4 bases from V and 6 from J, leaving 11 bases between them. This CDR3 spans 13 amino acids. The CDR3 nucleotides read TGCGCCAGCAGCCTAGGACGGGAAAACACCATATATTTT. Its translation: CASSLGRENTIYF. Looking up the rest from reference TRBV5-1 and TRBJ1-3 gives the full variable domain: KAGVTQTPRYLIKTRGQQVTLSCSPISGHRSVSWYQQTPGQGLQFLFEYFSETQRNKGNFPGRFSGRQFSNSRSEMNVSTLELGDSALYLCASSLGRENTIYFGEGSWLTVV.

The chain carries TRBV7-9 and TRBJ2-1; 9 bases match TRBD1. Trimming cost V 5 bases and J 7 bases; bases outside gene matches: 9. CDR1 and CDR2 from the germline V gene are SEHNR and FQNEAQ (reference sequence). This CDR3 spans 15 amino acids. CDR3 sequence reads: CASSPGGTGRNEQFF. The CDR3 DNA sequence: TGTGCCAGCAGCCCTGGAGGGACAGGGCGTAATGAGCAGTTCTTC.

The chain carries TRBV10-3 and TRBJ2-1, with 7 bases lining up with TRBD2. The germline V gene encodes CDR1 ENHRY and CDR2 SYGVKD. Germline trimming cut 5 bases from V and 14 bases from J; bases unmatched to any gene: 9. The CDR3 totals 12 residues. This chain's CDR3 is CAISRAGESEFF. CDR3 DNA: TGTGCCATCAGTCGGGCGGGAGAATCCGAGTTCTTC.

The V and J genes are TRBV11-2 and TRBJ2-2, with 10 nucleotides matching TRBD2. The CDR3 contains 19 residues. J was trimmed by 1 base and V by 6 bases; bases with no gene match: 14. Germline CDR1 SGHAT, CDR2 FQNNGV. CDR3 amino acids: CASRSIKPTSGLNTGELFF. The CDR3, as DNA: TGTGCCAGCAGGAGTATAAAGCCGACTAGCGGGCTGAACACCGGGGAGCTGTTTTTT.

V gene TRBV3-1 (or the pseudogene TRBV3-2) combines with J gene TRBJ2-2; TRBD2 aligns across 9 bases. The V gene's germline CDR1 is LGHDT and CDR2 YNNKEL (reference sequence). After removal of 4 bases from V and 5 bases from J, the junction contained 8 bases not matched to a gene. This CDR3 has 16 amino acids. The DNA for the CDR3 is TGTGCCAGCAGCCGGGGGAGCGGGAGGAGGACCGGGGAGCTGTTTTTT. It is translated as CASSRGSGRRTGELFF.

This chain connects TRBV29-1 to TRBJ1-1; 7 bases fit TRBD1. This CDR3 is 13 amino acids long. J was trimmed by 1 base and V by 6 bases; bases with no gene match: 5. Germline lookup yields CDR1 SQVTM and CDR2 ANQGSEA. CDR3 loop: CSVWTGGNTEAFF. DNA of the CDR3: TGCAGCGTCTGGACAGGTGGGAACACTGAAGCTTTCTTT.

The chain has TRBV6-2 or TRBV6-3 and TRBJ1-2, with TRBD1 matching 11 bases. Losses at the gene ends were 2 bases for V and 6 bases for J; bases not matched to a gene: 5. The CDR3 totals 15 residues. Germline loops: CDR1 MNHEY, CDR2 SVGEGT. The CDR3 DNA reads TGTGCCAGCAGTTACCTGGACAGGGGGCGGGATGGCTACACCTTC. Its protein is CASSYLDRGRDGYTF.

The J gene is TRBJ1-1, the V gene TRBV19; no firm D call. The V gene lost 10 bases and the J gene lost 4 bases, with 7 bases spanning the gap. Germline CDR1 LNHDA, CDR2 SQIVND (reference sequence). The CDR3 runs to 10 residues. CDR3 sequence (DNA): TGTGCCACAAAAGCCACTGAAGCTTTCTTT. Its translation: CATKATEAFF.

The chain employs TRBV6-5 and TRBJ2-1; perhaps TRBD2 as D (5 bases). CDR3 length: 15 amino acids. With 1 base removed from V and 2 bases from J, the gap between germline ends came to 9 bases. CDR1 and CDR2 from the germline V gene are MNHEY and SVGAGI. As DNA, the CDR3 is TGTGCCAGCAGTTACTTCGGGGAACCCTACAATGAGCAGTTCTTC. It is translated as CASSYFGEPYNEQFF.

V and J are TRBV18 and TRBJ1-3; unclear D gene. V was cut by 3 bases and J by 4 bases, with 10 bases left in between. This CDR3 has 14 residues. The germline gives CDR1 KGHSH, CDR2 LQKENI. This chain's CDR3 is CASSPSESGNTIYF. Written as DNA, the CDR3 is TGTGCCAGCTCACCCAGCGAATCCGGAAACACCATATATTTT.

The V gene is TRBV19, the J gene TRBJ1-1; 8 nucleotides agree with TRBD1. Germline CDR1 reads LNHDA; CDR2 reads SQIVND (reference sequence). Trimming at V came to 6 bases and at J to 2 bases, leaving 2 bases not matched to a gene. This CDR3 contains 13 residues. For the CDR3, the DNA is TGTGCCAGTAGCCAGGGGGCCAACACTGAAGCTTTCTTT. It specifies CASSQGANTEAFF.

The rearrangement joins TRBV29-1 to TRBJ1-1; 9 bases are a match to TRBD1. V was pared by 5 bases and J by 6 bases, with 4 bases of the junction left unmatched. CDR1 and CDR2 (germline): SQVTM, ANQGSEA. This CDR3 comprises 12 residues. CDR3 region: CSVTGGVPEAFF. The CDR3 DNA follows: TGCAGCGTTACAGGGGGCGTACCTGAAGCTTTCTTT.

DNA for the CDR3: TGTGCCAGCAGCTCTAAGCTGCGGACTATATCTGGGGATACGCAGTATTTT. It translates to CASSSKLRTISGDTQYF. The J gene is TRBJ2-3, the V gene TRBV11-2; maybe TRBD2 (6 bases). This CDR3 has 17 amino acids. Germline values: CDR1 SGHAT, CDR2 FQNNGV. The ends were cut back, 4 bases at V and 6 bases at J, with 23 bases in the middle.

The rearrangement uses TRBV5-4 and TRBJ1-1, with D maybe TRBD1 (5 bases). Germline V gene sequence: CDR1 SGHNT, CDR2 YYREEE (reference sequence). This CDR3 is built from 14 residues. Between the trimmed V and J ends, which lost 0 bases and 0 bases, there was a span of 6 bases. Here the CDR3 DNA reads TGTGCCAGCAGCTTGGACAGGATGAACACTGAAGCTTTCTTT. Its translation: CASSLDRMNTEAFF.

J is TRBJ2-1 and V is TRBV10-3, with TRBD1 matching over 8 bases. The V and J ends lost 6 bases and 5 bases, in that order; junction bases with no gene match: 6. Germline V lookup: CDR1 ENHRY, CDR2 SYGVKD. This CDR3 is 14 amino acids long. As DNA, the CDR3 is TGTGCCATCAGCGGGGACAGGACGAACAATGAGCAGTTCTTC. This encodes CAISGDRTNNEQFF.

J is TRBJ2-1 and V is TRBV4-1, with TRBD2 as a possible D gene (6 bases). Trimming removed 6 bases from V and 4 bases from J, with 19 bases in between. Germline CDR1 reads MGHRA; CDR2 reads YSYEKL. CDR3 length: 16 amino acids. The CDR3: CASRKFQADYYNEQFF. For the CDR3, the DNA is TGCGCCAGCAGGAAGTTTCAAGCGGACTATTACAATGAGCAGTTCTTC.

The chain employs TRBV28 and TRBJ2-7; TRBD1 matches 12 bases. V lost 7 bases, J lost 4 bases, and 8 bases stayed unmatched. Germline CDR1 MDHEN, CDR2 SYDVKM. The CDR3 runs to 15 residues. The CDR3 coding sequence is TGTGCCAGCACCCAACCGGGACAGGGGGCTTACGAGCAGTACTTC. This encodes CASTQPGQGAYEQYF.

The chain combines TRBV19 with TRBJ2-3; D ambiguous. V shed 5 bases and J shed 0 bases, with 15 bases lying between them. CDR1 is LNHDA and CDR2 is SQIVND in the germline V gene (reference sequence). CDR3 length equals 16 residues. The CDR3 protein is CASSRLEAPSTDTQYF. The CDR3 coding sequence is TGTGCCAGTAGTCGCCTAGAGGCTCCTAGCACAGATACGCAGTATTTT.

The V call is TRBV20-1, the J call TRBJ2-1; no definite D call. CDR3 size: 11 residues. CDR1 and CDR2 from the germline V gene are DFQATT and SNEGSKA (reference sequence). V lost 1 base to trimming and J lost 5 bases, with 3 bases between them. In DNA, the CDR3 is TGCAGTGCTAGAGCCAACAATGAGCAGTTCTTC. Amino acid sequence: CSARANNEQFF.

V gene TRBV13 combines with J gene TRBJ2-7; 9 bases fit TRBD2. The germline V gene encodes CDR1 PRHDT and CDR2 FYEKMQ (reference sequence). The CDR3 loop spans 15 amino acids. V lost 3 bases, J lost 9 bases, and 12 bases stayed unmatched. CDR3 sequence reads: CASSLEGASGTRQYF. CDR3 sequence (DNA): TGTGCCAGCAGCTTGGAGGGGGCTAGCGGGACTCGGCAGTACTTC. Based on the CDR3 plus reference TRBV13 and TRBJ2-7, the full variable domain is AAGVIQSPRHLIKEKRETATLKCYPIPRHDTVYWYQQGPGQDPQFLISFYEKMQSDKGSIPDRFSAQQFSDYHSELNMSSLELGDSALYFCASSLEGASGTRQYFGPGTRLTVT.

A single count supports this clone. The J gene is TRBJ2-1, the V gene TRBV5-6, with 7 bases identical to TRBD1. CDR3 length equals 17 residues. CDR1 and CDR2 from the germline V gene are SGHDT and YYEEEE. Unmatched junction bases numbered 17, after V lost 4 bases and J lost 7 bases. Here the CDR3 DNA reads TGTGCCAGCAGCCTTACAGGGGTATTAGGATCTTGGAATGAGCAGTTCTTC. It specifies CASSLTGVLGSWNEQFF.

This chain joins TRBV14 and TRBJ1-1, with D unresolved. The CDR3 loop spans 14 amino acids. Germline V gene sequence: CDR1 SGHDN, CDR2 FVKESK. V dropped 1 base and J dropped 1 base, with 7 bases sitting between them. DNA of the CDR3: TGTGCCAGCAGCCAAGTACGGTCGAACACTGAAGCTTTCTTT. Translated, it gives CASSQVRSNTEAFF.

Only one count was recorded for this clone. This chain uses TRBV6-4 with TRBJ1-5; D gene unclear. The V and J ends lost 2 bases and 3 bases respectively, with 8 bases between them. Germline V gene sequence: CDR1 MRHNA, CDR2 SNTAGT. CDR3 length: 14 amino acids. The CDR3 DNA reads as TGTGCCAGCAGTGACGGGAGATCCAATCAGCCCCAGCATTTT. Translated: CASSDGRSNQPQHF.

This chain connects TRBV12-3 or TRBV12-4 to TRBJ2-7, with a weak D call TRBD2 (5 bases). This CDR3 has 13 amino acids. V lost 10 bases, J lost 0 bases, and 13 bases lay in between. DNA of the CDR3: TGTGCCATCTCGGCGGGCAGCTCCTACGAGCAGTACTTC. Its translation: CAISAGSSYEQYF.

This clone was counted only a few times. The CDR3 DNA follows: TGTGCCAGCAGGGGGACAGGGGTTACGGGAGATACGCAGTATTTT. Its protein product is CASRGTGVTGDTQYF. The rearrangement links TRBV6-6 to TRBJ2-3; 10 nucleotides agree with TRBD1. There are 15 residues in the CDR3. The V and J ends lost 6 bases and 5 bases, in that order; junction bases with no gene match: 8. Per germline, CDR1 MNHNY and CDR2 SVGAGI (reference sequence).

This clone was counted a single time. The J gene is TRBJ2-2, the V gene TRBV5-1; 8 bases map to TRBD1. Trimming removed 3 bases from V and 1 base from J; junction bases left unmatched: 2. Per germline, CDR1 SGHRS and CDR2 YFSETQ. This CDR3 has 15 residues. CDR3 sequence (DNA): TGCGCCAGCAGCTGGGGGACAGGGAACACCGGGGAGCTGTTTTTT. It encodes CASSWGTGNTGELFF.

This clone is categorized as medium-sized (0.01 to 0.1%). The chain couples TRBV10-1 to TRBJ1-1; D unclear. CDR3 length: 15 amino acids. In germline, CDR1 is WNHNN, CDR2 SYGVQD (reference sequence). V lost 1 base to trimming and J lost 5 bases, with 14 bases between them. Here the CDR3 reads CASSEYVGAQTEAFF. CDR3 nucleotide sequence: TGCGCCAGCAGTGAGTATGTCGGAGCGCAAACTGAAGCTTTCTTT.

J is TRBJ2-3 and V is TRBV6-6; TRBD2 is a possible D gene (6 bases). Germline CDR1 is MNHNY and CDR2 is SVGAGI (reference sequence). The CDR3 consists of 14 residues. Trimming left V 6 bases short and J 4 bases short, with 14 bases between. CDR3: CASRQWRDSDTQYF. CDR3 coding DNA: TGTGCCAGCAGACAATGGCGGGATTCAGATACGCAGTATTTT.

J is TRBJ1-2 and V is TRBV15; D call uncertain. V dropped 1 base and J dropped 8 bases, with 23 bases sitting between them. CDR3 length: 17 amino acids. The germline V gene encodes CDR1 LNHNV and CDR2 YYDKDF (reference sequence). CDR3 residues: CATSRVTVTPLAIGYTF. The CDR3 nucleotides are TGTGCCACCAGCAGAGTAACAGTAACACCGCTTGCTATCGGCTACACCTTC.

This clone occurred a few times. The V and J genes are TRBV5-1 and TRBJ2-3; D gene unclear. Germline CDR1 reads SGHRS; CDR2 reads YFSETQ. V was shortened by 4 bases and J by 5 bases, with 14 bases between the two germline ends. The CDR3 is 14 amino acids. CDR3 coding DNA: TGCGCCAGCAGCCTGACTCAGCTCGTAGATACGCAGTATTTT. It is translated as CASSLTQLVDTQYF.